These 13 T cell receptor beta chains share one sample of origin, sequenced in a study of blood T cells in healthy people across ages (dated by TCRdb to about 2015). Libraries were built with 5' RACE. TCRdb names Illumina HiSeq 2500 as the instrument used. A second PCR of roughly 6 to 11 cycles was run with a J-beta primer mix and a sample-barcoded 5' primer. TCRdb took the public reads, trimmed them with fastp at Q25, ran MiXCR for clone calling and kept in-frame beta chains. CDR3 protein sequences are deduplicated, and each keeps its most common genes and DNA. This sample comprises about 680,000 distinct CDR3 sequences, approximately 49% of them detected only once. Of the sample, roughly 31% falls within the top ten clones. The sequenced sample was blood. The source of these receptors is a woman aged 55-70 years in good health.

CDR3 in amino acids: CASSERDTLYTQYF. Here the CDR3 DNA reads TGTGCCAGCAGTGAACGGGATACTCTGTATACGCAGTATTTT. J is TRBJ2-3 and V is TRBV6-1, with D possibly being TRBD2 (5 bases). Germline CDR1 reads MNHNS; CDR2 reads SASEGT. V dropped 2 bases and J dropped 7 bases, with 13 bases sitting between them. The CDR3 runs 14 residues.

The CDR3 nucleotides are TGTGCCAGCAGCCCTAGGGGGATCCGCGACCATGAGCAGTTCTTC. Translation: CASSPRGIRDHEQFF. V usage is TRBV7-9 and J usage is TRBJ2-1; TRBD1 is a possible D gene (6 bases). In germline, CDR1 is SEHNR, CDR2 FQNEAQ (reference sequence). V lost 5 bases to trimming and J lost 8 bases, with 19 bases between them. The CDR3 totals 15 residues.

As for this clonotype: At one end the junction does not follow the germline gene, possibly because of a read error. The chain employs TRBV7-7 and TRBJ2-2, with D possibly TRBD2 on 5 matching bases. Germline lookup yields CDR1 SSHAT and CDR2 FNYEAQ (reference sequence). The CDR3 length is 14 residues. CDR3 bases: TGTGCTAGCAGCCAACACCCGGGGACCGGGGAGCTGTTTTTT. Protein: CASSQHPGTGELFF.

This chain joins TRBV2 and TRBJ1-2; possible D gene TRBD1, 5 bases. Germline V lookup: CDR1 SNHLY, CDR2 FYNNEI. The CDR3 is made up of 15 amino acids. V lost 2 bases and J 4 bases, leaving 14 bases between the germline ends. CDR3 loop: CASSELRERRYGYTF. Written as DNA, the CDR3 is TGTGCCAGCAGTGAACTCAGGGAGCGCCGCTATGGCTACACCTTC.

V usage is TRBV21-1 and J usage is TRBJ2-5; the table assigns TRBD1, which was not confirmed against the DNA. TRBV21-1 is reported as a pseudogene. The CDR3 length is 15 residues. The CDR3 bases are TGTGCCAGCAGCAAAGTAGTAGGGGGACAAGAGACCCAGTACTTC. Residues: CASSKVVGGQETQYF.

This clonotype was counted between two and nine times. The rearrangement joins TRBV29-1 to TRBJ2-1; unclear D gene. The CDR3 runs 15 residues. Germline V gene sequence: CDR1 SQVTM, CDR2 ANQGSEA. The V gene lost 4 bases and the J gene lost 1 base, with 14 bases spanning the gap. The CDR3 region is CSVGSSEESYNEQFF. CDR3 in DNA: TGCAGCGTTGGTTCCAGCGAGGAGTCCTACAATGAGCAGTTCTTC.

J is TRBJ1-2 and V is TRBV28; D ambiguous. Looked up from germline, CDR1 is MDHEN and CDR2 is SYDVKM. V was trimmed by 2 bases and J by 4 bases, leaving 23 bases between them. The CDR3 extends over 18 amino acids. CDR3 amino acids: CASSLNIEELGKSYGYTF. CDR3 coding DNA: TGTGCCAGCAGTTTAAACATAGAGGAGTTGGGGAAAAGCTATGGCTACACCTTC.

This clonotype was seen a few times. The rearrangement links TRBV29-1 to TRBJ2-5; no reliable D call. This CDR3 comprises 11 residues. Trimming took 2 bases from V and 11 from J, leaving 12 bases between them. Looked up from germline, CDR1 is SQVTM and CDR2 is ANQGSEA. The DNA of the CDR3 is TGCAGCGTTGAATTGGGTAGTGGGCAGTACTTC. It codes for CSVELGSGQYF.

The chain links TRBV4-3 to TRBJ1-1; 9 nucleotides agree with TRBD1. V shed 0 bases and J 4 bases; nucleotides not matched to a gene: 6. This CDR3 spans 16 amino acids. Germline V gene lookup returns CDR1 LGHNA and CDR2 YSLEER. The CDR3 protein is CASSQEQGALLTEAFF. The CDR3 nucleotides read TGCGCCAGCAGCCAAGAACAGGGGGCGCTCCTCACTGAAGCTTTCTTT.

This clonotype came up once. The gene calls are TRBV7-2 and TRBJ2-1; D uncertain. The end of the DNA fits TRBJ2-7 better, so the J call may be wrong. This CDR3 has 15 residues. Germline CDR1 and CDR2: SGHTA and FQGNSA. The CDR3 DNA reads as TGTGCCAGCAGCTTAGGTCGGGTTTCCTACAATGAGCAGTACTTC. Translation: CASSLGRVSYNEQYF.

This chain's CDR3 is CASLPGVGNSGANVLTF. CDR3 DNA sequence: TGTGCCAGCCTACCGGGGGTGGGGAACTCTGGGGCCAACGTCCTGACTTTC. The chain links TRBV2 to TRBJ2-6; possible D gene TRBD2, 6 bases. V lost 8 bases and J lost 0, with 17 bases in between. Germline CDR1 and CDR2: SNHLY and FYNNEI. This CDR3 comprises 17 residues.

The gene calls are TRBV6-5 and TRBJ2-5; a weak D match, TRBD2 (6 bases). The DNA end is more similar to TRBJ2-7, so the J call may be wrong. Looked up from germline, CDR1 is MNHEY and CDR2 is SVGAGI. The CDR3 sequence is 13 residues long. The CDR3 loop is CASSYGTLYEQYF. The CDR3 region has the DNA TGTGCCAGCAGTTACGGGACTCTTTACGAGCAGTACTTC.

CDR3: CASSASDSQETQYF. The CDR3 region has the DNA TGCGCCAGCAGTGCATCAGACAGCCAAGAGACCCAGTACTTC. The chain employs TRBV5-1 and TRBJ2-5; tentative D call: TRBD1 (5 bases). V shed 5 bases and J shed 1 base, with 12 bases lying between them. This CDR3 comprises 14 residues. Germline V gene lookup returns CDR1 SGHRS and CDR2 YFSETQ.